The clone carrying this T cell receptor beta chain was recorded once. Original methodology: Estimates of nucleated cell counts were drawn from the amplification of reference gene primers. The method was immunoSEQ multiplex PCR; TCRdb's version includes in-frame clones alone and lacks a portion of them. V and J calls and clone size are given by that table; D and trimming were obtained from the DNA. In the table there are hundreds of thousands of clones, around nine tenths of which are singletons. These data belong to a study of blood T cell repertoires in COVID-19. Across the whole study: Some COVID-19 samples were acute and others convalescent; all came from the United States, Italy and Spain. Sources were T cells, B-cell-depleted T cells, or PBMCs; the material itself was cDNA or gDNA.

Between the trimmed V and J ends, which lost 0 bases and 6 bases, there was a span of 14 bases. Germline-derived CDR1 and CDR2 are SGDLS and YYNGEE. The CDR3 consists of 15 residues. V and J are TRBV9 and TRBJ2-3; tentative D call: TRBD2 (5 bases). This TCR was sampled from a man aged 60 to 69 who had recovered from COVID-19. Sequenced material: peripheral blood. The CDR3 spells CASSVEWSWEDTQYF. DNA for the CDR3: TGTGCCAGCAGCGTAGAGTGGAGCTGGGAGGATACGCAGTATTTT. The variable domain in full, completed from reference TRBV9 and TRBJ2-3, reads DSGVTQTPKHLITATGQRVTLRCSPRSGDLSVYWYQQSLDQGLQFLIQYYNGEERAKGNILERFSAQQFPDLHSELNLSSLELGDSALYFCASSVEWSWEDTQYFGPGTRLTVL.